This record concerns one TCR beta chain sequence. TCRdb re-called the 5' RACE reads; one entry per CDR3 protein, DNA not given. The clone table shows around 410,000 distinct CDR3 sequences, with the ten largest holding around 2.4%. This CDR3 region has 15 residues. Germline V gene sequence: CDR1 LGHNA, CDR2 YNFKEQ. The source of the sample is a study of monozygotic twins with inflammatory bowel disease. The origin of this receptor is a human donor with ulcerative colitis or Crohn's disease, or a healthy co-twin of an affected twin (not recorded which). The specimen was blood. V is TRBV4-2 and J is TRBJ1-3; the TRBD1 assignment by TCRdb is unverifiable without DNA. This CDR3 is CASSQGTISGNTIYF.